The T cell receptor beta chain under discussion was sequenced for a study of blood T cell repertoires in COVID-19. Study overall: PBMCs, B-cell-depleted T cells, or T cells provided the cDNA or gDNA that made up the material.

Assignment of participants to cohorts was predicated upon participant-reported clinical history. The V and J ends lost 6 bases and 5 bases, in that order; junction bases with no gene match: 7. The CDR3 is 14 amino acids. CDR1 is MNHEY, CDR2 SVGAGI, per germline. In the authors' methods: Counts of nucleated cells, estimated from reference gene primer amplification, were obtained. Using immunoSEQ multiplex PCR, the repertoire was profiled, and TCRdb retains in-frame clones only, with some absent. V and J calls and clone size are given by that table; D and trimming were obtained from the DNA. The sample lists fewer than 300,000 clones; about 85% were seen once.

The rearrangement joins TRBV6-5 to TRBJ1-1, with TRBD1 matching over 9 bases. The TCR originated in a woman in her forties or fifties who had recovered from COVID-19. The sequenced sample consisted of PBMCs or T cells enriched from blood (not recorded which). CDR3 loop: CASRRTGVGTEAFF. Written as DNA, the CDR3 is TGTGCCAGCAGGCGGACAGGGGTAGGTACTGAAGCTTTCTTT.